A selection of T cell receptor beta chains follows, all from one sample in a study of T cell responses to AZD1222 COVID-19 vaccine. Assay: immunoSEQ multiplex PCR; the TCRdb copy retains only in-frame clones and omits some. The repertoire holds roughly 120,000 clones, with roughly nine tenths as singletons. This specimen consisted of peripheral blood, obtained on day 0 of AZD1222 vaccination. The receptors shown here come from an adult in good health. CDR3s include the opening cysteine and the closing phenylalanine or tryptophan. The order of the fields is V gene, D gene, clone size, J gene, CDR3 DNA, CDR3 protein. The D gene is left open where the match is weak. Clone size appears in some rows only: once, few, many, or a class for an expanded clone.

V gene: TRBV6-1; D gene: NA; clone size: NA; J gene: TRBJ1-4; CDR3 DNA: TGTGCCAGCAGTGAAGGGGGCGGCGATGAAAAACTGTTTTTT; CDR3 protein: CASSEGGGDEKLFF
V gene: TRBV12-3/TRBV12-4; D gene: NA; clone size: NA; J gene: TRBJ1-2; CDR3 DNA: TGTGCCAGCAGGACAGGCATAGGTGGCTACACCTTC; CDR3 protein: CASRTGIGGYTF
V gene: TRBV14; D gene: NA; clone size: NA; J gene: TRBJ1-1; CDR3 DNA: TGTGCCAGCAGCCAAACGGAGATGACTGAAGCTTTCTTT; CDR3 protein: CASSQTEMTEAFF
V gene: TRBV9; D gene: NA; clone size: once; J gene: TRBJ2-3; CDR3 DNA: TGTGCCAGCAGCGTATTCATGGGGGACACCACAGATACGCAGTATTTT; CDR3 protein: CASSVFMGDTTDTQYF
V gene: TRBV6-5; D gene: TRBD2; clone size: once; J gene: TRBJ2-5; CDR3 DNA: TGTGCCAGCAGTTACTCGCCTAGCGGAGAGACCCAGTACTTC; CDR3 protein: CASSYSPSGETQYF
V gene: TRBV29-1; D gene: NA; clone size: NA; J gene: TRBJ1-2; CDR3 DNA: TGCAGCGTCCCCTCAGATGGCTACACCTTC; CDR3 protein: CSVPSDGYTF
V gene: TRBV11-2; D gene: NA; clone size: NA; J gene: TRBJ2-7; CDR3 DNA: TGTGCCAGCAGCCCGGGACTCGATAGCTCCTACGAGCAGTACTTC; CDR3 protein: CASSPGLDSSYEQYF
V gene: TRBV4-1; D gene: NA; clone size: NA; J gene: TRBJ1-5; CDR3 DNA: TGCGCCAGCAGCTCCCAGGTGAAACAGGGAAACCAGCCCCAGCATTTT; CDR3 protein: CASSSQVKQGNQPQHF
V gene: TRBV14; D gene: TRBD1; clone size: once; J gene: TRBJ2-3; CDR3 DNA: TGTGCCAGCAGCCCTCTGACAGGGACCGATACGCAGTATTTT; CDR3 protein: CASSPLTGTDTQYF
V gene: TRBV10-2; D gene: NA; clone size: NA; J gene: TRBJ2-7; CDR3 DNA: TGCGCCAGCAGGGGATTAGGGGCCTACGAGCAGTACTTC; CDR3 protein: CASRGLGAYEQYF
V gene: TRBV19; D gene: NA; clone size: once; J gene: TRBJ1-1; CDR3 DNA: TGTGCCAGTAGTAGTACCGGGACTAAGCAAACTGAAGCTTTCTTT; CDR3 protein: CASSSTGTKQTEAFF
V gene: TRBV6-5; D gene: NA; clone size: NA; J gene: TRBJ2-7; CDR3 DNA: TGTGCCAGCAGTTCGCTTGGGGGCGTATTCTACGAGCAGTACTTC; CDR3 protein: CASSSLGGVFYEQYF
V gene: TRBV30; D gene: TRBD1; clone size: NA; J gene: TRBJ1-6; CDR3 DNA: TGTGCCTGGAGTACCCAGGGGGATTCACCCCTCCACTTT; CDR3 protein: CAWSTQGDSPLHF
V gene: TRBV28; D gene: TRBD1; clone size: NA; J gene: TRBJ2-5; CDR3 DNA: TGTGCCAGCAGTTTCGTCACAGGGGGCTCATCGGAGACCCAGTACTTC; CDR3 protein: CASSFVTGGSSETQYF
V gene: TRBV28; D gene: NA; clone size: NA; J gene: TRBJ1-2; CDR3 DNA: TGTGCCAGCAGCCTCGAACGGACAGCCTTCTATGGCTACACCTTC; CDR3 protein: CASSLERTAFYGYTF
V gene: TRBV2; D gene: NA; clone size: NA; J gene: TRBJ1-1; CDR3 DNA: TGTGCCAGCAGTGCCGTCAGGGAAGCTTTCTTT; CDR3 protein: CASSAVREAFF
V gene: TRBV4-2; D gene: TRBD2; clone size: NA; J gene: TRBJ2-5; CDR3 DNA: TGTGCCAGCACTAGCGGGAGGACCCAAGAGACCCAGTACTTC; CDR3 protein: CASTSGRTQETQYF
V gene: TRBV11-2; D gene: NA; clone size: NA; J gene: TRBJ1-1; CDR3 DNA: TGTGCCAGCAGCTATTATGGTACTGAAGCTTTCTTT; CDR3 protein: CASSYYGTEAFF
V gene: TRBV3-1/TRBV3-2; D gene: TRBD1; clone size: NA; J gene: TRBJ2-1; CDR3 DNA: TGTGCCAGCAGCAACCGGGACAGGGGGGTTGAGCAGTTCTTC; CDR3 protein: CASSNRDRGVEQFF
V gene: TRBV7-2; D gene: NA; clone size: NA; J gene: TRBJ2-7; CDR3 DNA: TGTGCCAGCAGCTTAGGGCCAGGCCCGTCCTACGAGCAGTACTTC; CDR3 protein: CASSLGPGPSYEQYF
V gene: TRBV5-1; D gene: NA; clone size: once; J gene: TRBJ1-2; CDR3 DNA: TGCGCCAGCAGCTTGGTACCTAACTATGGCTACACCTTC; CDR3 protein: CASSLVPNYGYTF
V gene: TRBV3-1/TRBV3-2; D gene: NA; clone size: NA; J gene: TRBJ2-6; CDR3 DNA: TGTGCCAGCAGCCAGAGGTCTCCCGGGGCCAACGTCCTGACTTTC; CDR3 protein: CASSQRSPGANVLTF
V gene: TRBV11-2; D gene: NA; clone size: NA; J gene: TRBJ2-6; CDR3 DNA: TGTGCCAGCAGCTTAGTGGGGGGTGGCTCTGGGGCCAACGTCCTGACTTTC; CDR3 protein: CASSLVGGGSGANVLTF
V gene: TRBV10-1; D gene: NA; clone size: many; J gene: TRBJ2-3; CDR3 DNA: TGCGCCAGCAGTTTCAGCACAGATACGCAGTATTTT; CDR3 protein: CASSFSTDTQYF
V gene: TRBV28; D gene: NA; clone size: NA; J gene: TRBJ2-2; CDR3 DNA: TGTGCCAGCACCCGGACAGACACCGGGGAGCTGTTTTTT; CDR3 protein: CASTRTDTGELFF
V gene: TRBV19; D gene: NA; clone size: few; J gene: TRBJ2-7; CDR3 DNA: TGTGCCAGTGAAACCGCTCGAGGGGAGCAGTACTTC; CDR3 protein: CASETARGEQYF
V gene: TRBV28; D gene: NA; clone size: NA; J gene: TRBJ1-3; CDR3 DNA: TGTGCCAGCAGTGCCAGGGTAGGGGGAAGAAACACCATATATTTT; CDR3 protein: CASSARVGGRNTIYF
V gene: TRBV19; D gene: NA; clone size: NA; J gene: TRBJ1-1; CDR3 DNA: TGTGCCAGCCAAAGGGCGACTGAAGCTTTCTTT; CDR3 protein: CASQRATEAFF
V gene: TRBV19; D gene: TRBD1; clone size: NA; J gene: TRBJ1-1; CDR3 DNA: TGTGCCAGTAGTGCTAGGACAGGGGACACTGAAGCTTTCTTT; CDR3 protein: CASSARTGDTEAFF